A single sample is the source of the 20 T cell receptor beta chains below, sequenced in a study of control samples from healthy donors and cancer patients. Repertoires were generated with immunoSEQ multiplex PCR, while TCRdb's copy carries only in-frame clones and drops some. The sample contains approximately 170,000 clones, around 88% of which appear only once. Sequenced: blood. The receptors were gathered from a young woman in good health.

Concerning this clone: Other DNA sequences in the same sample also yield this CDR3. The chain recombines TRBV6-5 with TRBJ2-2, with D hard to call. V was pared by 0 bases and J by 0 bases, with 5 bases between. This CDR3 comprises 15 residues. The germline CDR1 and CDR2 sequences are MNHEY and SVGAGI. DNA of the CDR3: TGTGCCAGCAGTTACTCGGGCGCGAACACCGGGGAGCTGTTTTTT. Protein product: CASSYSGANTGELFF.

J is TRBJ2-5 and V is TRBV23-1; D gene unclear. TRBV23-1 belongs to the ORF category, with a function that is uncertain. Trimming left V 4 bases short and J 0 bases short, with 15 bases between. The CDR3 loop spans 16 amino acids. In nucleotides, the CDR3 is TGCGCCAGCAGTCGCCCTTCGAGATTAGACCAAGAGACCCAGTACTTC. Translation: CASSRPSRLDQETQYF.

The CDR3 here is CATSPNSGNQPQHF. The CDR3, as DNA: TGTGCCACCAGCCCTAATTCGGGCAATCAGCCCCAGCATTTT. The gene calls are TRBV15 and TRBJ1-5; D is unresolved. V lost 5 bases to trimming and J lost 2 bases, with 10 bases between them. Germline-derived CDR1 and CDR2 are LNHNV and YYDKDF (reference sequence). This CDR3 has 14 residues.

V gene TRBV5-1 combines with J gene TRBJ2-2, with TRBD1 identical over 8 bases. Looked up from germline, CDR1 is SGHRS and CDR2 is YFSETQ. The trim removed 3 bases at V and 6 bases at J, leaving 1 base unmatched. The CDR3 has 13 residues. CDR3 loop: CASSWTGSGELFF. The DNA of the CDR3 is TGCGCCAGCAGCTGGACAGGGTCCGGGGAGCTGTTTTTT.

This chain's CDR3 is CASSSRTGGATGELFF. CDR3 coding DNA: TGTGCCAGCAGTAGTCGGACAGGGGGCGCAACCGGGGAGCTGTTTTTT. This chain connects TRBV2 to TRBJ2-2; 11 bases agree with TRBD1. The germline gives CDR1 SNHLY, CDR2 FYNNEI. J lost 5 bases, V lost 5 bases, and 7 bases had no gene match. The length of the CDR3 is 16 residues.

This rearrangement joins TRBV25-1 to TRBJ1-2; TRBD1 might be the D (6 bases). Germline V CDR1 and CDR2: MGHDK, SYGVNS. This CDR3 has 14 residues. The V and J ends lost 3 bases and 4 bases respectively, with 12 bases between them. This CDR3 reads CASSDRTEIYGYTF. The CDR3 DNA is TGTGCCAGCAGTGATCGGACAGAGATCTATGGCTACACCTTC.

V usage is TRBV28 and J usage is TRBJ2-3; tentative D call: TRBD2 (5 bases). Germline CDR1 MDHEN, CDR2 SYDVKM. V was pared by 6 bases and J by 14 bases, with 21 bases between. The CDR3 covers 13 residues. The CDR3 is CASRNSRFEGSYF. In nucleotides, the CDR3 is TGTGCCAGCAGGAACTCCCGTTTTGAGGGTTCGTATTTT. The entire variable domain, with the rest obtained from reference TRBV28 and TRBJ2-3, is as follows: DVKVTQSSRYLVKRTGEKVFLECVQDMDHENMFWYRQDPGLGLRLIYFSYDVKMKEKGDIPEGYSVSREKKERFSLILESASTNQTSMYLCASRNSRFEGSYFGPGTRLTVL.

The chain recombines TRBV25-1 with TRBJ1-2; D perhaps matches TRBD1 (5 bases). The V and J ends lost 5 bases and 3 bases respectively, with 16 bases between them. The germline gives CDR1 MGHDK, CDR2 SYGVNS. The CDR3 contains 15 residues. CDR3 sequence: CASSSGARSDYGYTF. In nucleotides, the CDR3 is TGTGCCAGCAGTTCCGGGGCCCGATCAGACTATGGCTACACCTTC.

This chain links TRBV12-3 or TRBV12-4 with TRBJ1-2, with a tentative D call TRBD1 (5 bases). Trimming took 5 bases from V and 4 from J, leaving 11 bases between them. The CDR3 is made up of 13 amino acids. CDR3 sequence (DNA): TGTGCCAGCAGTGGGGGGGGTTTCTATGGCTACACCTTC. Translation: CASSGGGFYGYTF.

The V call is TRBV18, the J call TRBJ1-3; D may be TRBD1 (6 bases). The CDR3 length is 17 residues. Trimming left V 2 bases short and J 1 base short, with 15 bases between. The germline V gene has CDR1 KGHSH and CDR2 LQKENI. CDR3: CASSPASSTGSGNTIYF. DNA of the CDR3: TGTGCCAGCTCACCAGCCTCTTCGACAGGATCTGGAAACACCATATATTTT.

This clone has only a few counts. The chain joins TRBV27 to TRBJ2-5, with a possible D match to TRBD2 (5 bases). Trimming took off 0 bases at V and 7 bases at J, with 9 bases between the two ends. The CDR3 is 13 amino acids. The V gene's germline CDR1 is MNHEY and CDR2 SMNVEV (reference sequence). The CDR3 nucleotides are TGTGCCAGCAGTTTATCTTGGGCGGGGACCCAGTACTTC. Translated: CASSLSWAGTQYF.

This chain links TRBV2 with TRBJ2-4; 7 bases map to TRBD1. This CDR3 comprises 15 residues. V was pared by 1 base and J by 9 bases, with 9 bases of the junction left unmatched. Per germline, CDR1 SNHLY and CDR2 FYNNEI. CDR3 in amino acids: CASSEVPTGIGIQYF. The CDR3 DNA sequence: TGTGCCAGCAGTGAAGTCCCGACAGGGATAGGCATTCAGTACTTC.

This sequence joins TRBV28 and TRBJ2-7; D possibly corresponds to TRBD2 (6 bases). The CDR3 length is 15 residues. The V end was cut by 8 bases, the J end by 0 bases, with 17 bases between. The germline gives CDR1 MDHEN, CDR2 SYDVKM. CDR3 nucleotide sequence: TGTGCCAGCGGGGGAGGCGGAGCTAGCTCCTACGAGCAGTACTTC. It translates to CASGGGGASSYEQYF.

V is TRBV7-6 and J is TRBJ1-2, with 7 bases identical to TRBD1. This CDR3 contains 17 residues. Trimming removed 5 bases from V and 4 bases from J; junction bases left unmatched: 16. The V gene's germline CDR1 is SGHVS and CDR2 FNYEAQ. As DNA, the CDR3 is TGTGCCAGCAGCATGACAGGGAGCCTAGTCCTAGCCTATGGCTACACCTTC. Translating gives CASSMTGSLVLAYGYTF.

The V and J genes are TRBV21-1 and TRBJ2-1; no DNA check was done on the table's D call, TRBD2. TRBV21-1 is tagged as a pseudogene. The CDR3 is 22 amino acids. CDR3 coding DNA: TGTGCCAGCAGCGGGGCGGGGCAGGGGCCGCCTTTGGCGGGAGGGCACCACAATGAGCAGTTCTTC. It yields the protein CASSGAGQGPPLAGGHHNEQFF.

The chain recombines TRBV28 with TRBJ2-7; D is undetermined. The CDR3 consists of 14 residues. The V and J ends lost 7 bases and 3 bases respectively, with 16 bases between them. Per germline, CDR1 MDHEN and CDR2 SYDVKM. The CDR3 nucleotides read TGTGCCAGCACCCAACCTCCCGAACTCTACGAGCAGTACTTC. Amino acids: CASTQPPELYEQYF.

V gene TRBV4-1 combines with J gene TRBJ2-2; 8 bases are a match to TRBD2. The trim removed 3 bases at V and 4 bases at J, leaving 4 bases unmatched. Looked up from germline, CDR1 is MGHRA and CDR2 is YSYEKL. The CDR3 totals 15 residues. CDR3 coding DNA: TGCGCCAGCAGCCAGTTGACTAGCGTCACCGGGGAGCTGTTTTTT. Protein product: CASSQLTSVTGELFF.

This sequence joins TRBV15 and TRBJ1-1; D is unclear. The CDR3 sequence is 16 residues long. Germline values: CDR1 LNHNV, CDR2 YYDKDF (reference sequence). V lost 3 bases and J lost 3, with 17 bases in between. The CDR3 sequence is CATSRGHSVSHTEAFF. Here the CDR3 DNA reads TGTGCCACCAGCAGGGGTCACAGCGTTAGCCACACTGAAGCTTTCTTT.

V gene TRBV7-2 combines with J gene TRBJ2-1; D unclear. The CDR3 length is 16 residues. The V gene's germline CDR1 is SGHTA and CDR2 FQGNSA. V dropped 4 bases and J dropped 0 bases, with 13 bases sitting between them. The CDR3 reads CASSSLDGPSYNEQFF. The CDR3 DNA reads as TGTGCCAGCAGCTCGTTAGATGGTCCCTCCTACAATGAGCAGTTCTTC.

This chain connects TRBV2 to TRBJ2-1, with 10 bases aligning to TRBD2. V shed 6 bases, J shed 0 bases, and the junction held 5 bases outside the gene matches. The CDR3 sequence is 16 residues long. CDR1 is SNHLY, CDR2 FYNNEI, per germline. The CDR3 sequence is CASRGSGGASYNEQFF. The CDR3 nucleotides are TGTGCCAGCAGGGGAAGCGGGGGGGCCTCCTACAATGAGCAGTTCTTC. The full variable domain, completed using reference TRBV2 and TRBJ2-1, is EPEVTQTPSHQVTQMGQEVILRCVPISNHLYFYWYRQILGQKVEFLVSFYNNEISEKSEIFDDQFSVERPDGSNFTLKIRSTKLEDSAMYFCASRGSGGASYNEQFFGPGTRLTVL.